Listed below are T cell receptor beta chains from one sample, sequenced in a study of blood T cell repertoires in COVID-19. Assay: immunoSEQ multiplex PCR; the TCRdb copy retains only in-frame clones and omits some. This table holds 200,000 to 250,000 clones, roughly 87% found once. The sequenced sample consisted of PBMCs or T cells enriched from blood (not recorded which). The receptor set was obtained from a man aged 18-30 years with acute COVID-19. CDR3s include the opening cysteine and the closing phenylalanine or tryptophan. D genes are given only for firm matches. Size is omitted from some rows. Given values are once, few, many or a class for expanded clones.

V gene: TRBV12-3/TRBV12-4
J gene: TRBJ2-7
D gene: -
CDR3 length: 13
clone size: -
CDR3 protein: CASSPGLSYEQYF
CDR3 DNA: TGTGCCAGCAGCCCGGGACTTTCCTACGAGCAGTACTTC

V gene: TRBV5-1
J gene: TRBJ1-3
D gene: -
CDR3 length: 15
clone size: -
CDR3 protein: CASSVFQGAGNTIYF
CDR3 DNA: TGCGCCAGCAGCGTCTTCCAAGGGGCCGGAAACACCATATATTTT

V gene: TRBV7-2
J gene: TRBJ1-2
D gene: -
CDR3 length: 16
clone size: -
CDR3 protein: CASSLDWDTKTYGYTF
CDR3 DNA: TGTGCCAGCAGCTTAGATTGGGACACAAAAACCTATGGCTACACCTTC

V gene: TRBV6-6
J gene: TRBJ1-1
D gene: -
CDR3 length: 12
clone size: -
CDR3 protein: CASSYDSTEAFF
CDR3 DNA: TGTGCCAGCAGTTACGACAGCACTGAAGCTTTCTTT

V gene: TRBV7-9
J gene: TRBJ1-1
D gene: -
CDR3 length: 16
clone size: -
CDR3 protein: CASSLSGGIKATEAFF
CDR3 DNA: TGTGCCAGCAGCTTAAGTGGGGGCATAAAGGCCACTGAAGCTTTCTTT

V gene: TRBV30
J gene: TRBJ1-2
D gene: TRBD1
CDR3 length: 13
clone size: -
CDR3 protein: CAWGGTAHYGYTF
CDR3 DNA: TGTGCCTGGGGAGGGACAGCCCACTATGGCTACACCTTC

V gene: TRBV5-4
J gene: TRBJ1-2
D gene: -
CDR3 length: 16
clone size: -
CDR3 protein: CASSLERQKGNYGYTF
CDR3 DNA: TGTGCCAGCAGCTTGGAAAGACAGAAGGGGAACTATGGCTACACCTTC

V gene: TRBV18
J gene: TRBJ1-1
D gene: -
CDR3 length: 17
clone size: -
CDR3 protein: CASSPGWGRDISTEAFF
CDR3 DNA: TGTGCCAGCTCACCCGGTTGGGGCAGGGATATATCAACTGAAGCTTTCTTT

V gene: TRBV6-5
J gene: TRBJ1-1
D gene: -
CDR3 length: 13
clone size: -
CDR3 protein: CASRPGGDTEAFF
CDR3 DNA: TGTGCCAGCAGACCCGGGGGGGACACTGAAGCTTTCTTT

V gene: TRBV2
J gene: TRBJ2-7
D gene: TRBD2
CDR3 length: 15
clone size: -
CDR3 protein: CASSPTSASSYEQYF
CDR3 DNA: TGTGCCAGCAGCCCGACTAGCGCTAGCTCCTACGAGCAGTACTTC

V gene: TRBV7-6
J gene: TRBJ2-7
D gene: TRBD2
CDR3 length: 18
clone size: -
CDR3 protein: CASSLAGGLAGAGYEQYF
CDR3 DNA: TGTGCCAGCAGCTTAGCTGGGGGACTAGCGGGAGCTGGGTACGAGCAGTACTTC

V gene: TRBV14
J gene: TRBJ1-2
D gene: -
CDR3 length: 17
clone size: -
CDR3 protein: CASSQRYGSQPNYGYTF
CDR3 DNA: TGTGCCAGCAGCCAGCGATATGGGTCACAGCCAAACTATGGCTACACCTTC

V gene: TRBV7-9
J gene: TRBJ1-1
D gene: -
CDR3 length: 13
clone size: -
CDR3 protein: CASSQQENTEAFF
CDR3 DNA: TGTGCCAGCAGCCAACAGGAGAACACTGAAGCTTTCTTT

V gene: TRBV9
J gene: TRBJ2-2
D gene: TRBD2
CDR3 length: 20
clone size: once
CDR3 protein: CASSDRGLGTSGLPAGELFF
CDR3 DNA: TGTGCCAGCAGCGACAGGGGGCTGGGGACTAGCGGGCTACCCGCCGGGGAGCTGTTTTTT

V gene: TRBV24-1
J gene: TRBJ2-3
D gene: TRBD1
CDR3 length: 16
clone size: -
CDR3 protein: CATSDFRGQTTDTQYF
CDR3 DNA: TGTGCCACCAGTGATTTTCGGGGACAGACCACAGATACGCAGTATTTT

V gene: TRBV29-1
J gene: TRBJ2-7
D gene: TRBD2
CDR3 length: 17
clone size: -
CDR3 protein: CSAAGSLAGVNEYEQYF
CDR3 DNA: TGCAGCGCCGCCGGCAGCCTAGCGGGAGTTAATGAATACGAGCAGTACTTC

V gene: TRBV28
J gene: TRBJ1-2
D gene: -
CDR3 length: 13
clone size: once
CDR3 protein: CASRSLGTYGYTF
CDR3 DNA: TGTGCCAGCAGATCCCTAGGAACCTATGGCTACACCTTC

V gene: TRBV24-1
J gene: TRBJ2-3
D gene: -
CDR3 length: 13
clone size: -
CDR3 protein: CATSDTGPDTQYF
CDR3 DNA: TGTGCCACCAGTGATACAGGGCCAGATACGCAGTATTTT

V gene: TRBV28
J gene: TRBJ1-1
D gene: -
CDR3 length: 12
clone size: -
CDR3 protein: CASSRRQTEAFF
CDR3 DNA: TGTGCCAGCAGCCGACGACAGACTGAAGCTTTCTTT

V gene: TRBV5-1
J gene: TRBJ2-7
D gene: TRBD1
CDR3 length: 15
clone size: -
CDR3 protein: CASSLSGQGTYEQYF
CDR3 DNA: TGCGCCAGCAGCCTGTCGGGACAGGGGACCTACGAGCAGTACTTC

V gene: TRBV10-3
J gene: TRBJ1-1
D gene: -
CDR3 length: 12
clone size: -
CDR3 protein: CAARNANTEAFF
CDR3 DNA: TGTGCCGCTAGGAACGCGAACACTGAAGCTTTCTTT

V gene: TRBV30
J gene: TRBJ2-3
D gene: TRBD2
CDR3 length: 16
clone size: -
CDR3 protein: CALTAGTSISTDTQYF
CDR3 DNA: TGTGCCTTAACAGCCGGGACTAGCATTAGCACAGATACGCAGTATTTT

V gene: TRBV9
J gene: TRBJ1-2
D gene: -
CDR3 length: 14
clone size: few
CDR3 protein: CASSVGIGNYGYTF
CDR3 DNA: TGTGCCAGCAGCGTAGGAATCGGTAACTATGGCTACACCTTC

V gene: TRBV14
J gene: TRBJ2-1
D gene: -
CDR3 length: 18
clone size: -
CDR3 protein: CASSQVGGGSSSYNEQFF
CDR3 DNA: TGTGCCAGCAGCCAAGTCGGAGGCGGTTCGAGCTCCTACAATGAGCAGTTCTTC

V gene: TRBV28
J gene: TRBJ2-3
D gene: -
CDR3 length: 16
clone size: -
CDR3 protein: CASTPVQGRGPDTQYF
CDR3 DNA: TGTGCCAGCACTCCTGTCCAAGGCCGCGGCCCAGATACGCAGTATTTT

V gene: TRBV10-1
J gene: TRBJ2-7
D gene: -
CDR3 length: 14
clone size: -
CDR3 protein: CASSEAAGVGEQYF
CDR3 DNA: TGCGCCAGCAGTGAGGCGGCAGGGGTCGGCGAGCAGTACTTC